This T cell receptor beta chain came from a study of cytomegalovirus exposure and HLA in healthy donors (dated by TCRdb to the late 2010s). For the wider study: An earlier analysis of roughly 630 of the donors reported approximately 290 Gb of sequence data and 120 million or so unique TCR beta sequences from about 179 million T cells. About 280 gigabases of sequencing data and roughly 80 million unique TCR sequences made up an early release that covered about 640 HLA-typed donors. Of the approximately 400 genotyped donors, 75% to 85% were placed in the genetic ancestry cluster associated with self-reported Caucasian donors. The study aimed to test whether signatures of past pathogen exposure could be identified by cataloging public T cell receptors. The T cell repertoires of several hundred subjects were profiled by immunosequencing and related to cytomegalovirus serostatus. A separate validation cohort of approximately 130 different subjects was used in addition to the 666-subject first cohort. To predict cytomegalovirus infection status, the study brought together high-throughput TCR immunosequencing, statistical association of individual TCRs with disease status, and machine learning. A later analysis re-analyzed previously published TCR beta repertoires from 550 to 700 donors and added high-resolution HLA genotyping to study TCR occurrence patterns. Rather than using new phenotypic data, the later analysis identified candidate immune exposures from TCR beta sequences and from how often those sequences occurred across donors. An earlier analysis of fewer than 700 of the donors applied high-throughput TCR beta sequencing to assess whether each TCR beta V gene segment acted as functional or pseudogenic. Donor age, sex, ethnicity and CMV serostatus were collected together with the repertoire data. A later genetic analysis took genome-wide SNP genotypes for about three fifths of the 666 donors and used that subset as a discovery cohort. Every discovery cohort repertoire had been produced on one sequencing platform. Both class I and class II loci were covered by HLA typing, at four-digit resolution. The number of donors typed differed by locus, with about 629-640 for A, B, C, DRB1 and DQB1, roughly 520 for DQA1, 600 to 610 for DPA1, and around 460 for DPB1. About five DR-DQ haplotypes were handled as single units for association and clustering, since linkage in the cohort was strong. On average, about 200,000 unique TCR beta nucleotide sequences were sequenced per donor among more than 350 genotyped donors of the cohort, with roughly a sixth of those sequences being non-productive. Broad study findings and their caveats: Because counts were too low, more than 15 rarely observed V segments, including chromosome 9 orphons, were left out of the earlier analysis of approximately 580 of the donors. CMV serostatus was the only immune exposure information available for the cohort. Correlated functional status among segregating V segments might be attributable to linkage disequilibrium, but an unknown experimental factor could not be ruled out. In an earlier analysis of 587 of the donors, most TCR beta V segments were observed in productive rearrangements about 87% or about 30% of the time, broadly matching IMGT annotations. Across donors, most TCR sequences were observed very rarely, whereas some public TCRs were present in many individuals. The 87-base-pair reads could not distinguish some IMGT-functional V segments, including TRBV6-2 and TRBV6-3, so those segments were excluded. A later genetic analysis associated a missense DCLRE1C variant with V-gene and J-gene trimming of TCR beta chains, and an independent cohort replicated the association. Assigning TCR associations to individual alleles was difficult when HLA alleles, especially DR and DQ, strongly co-occurred. A further reported finding was that TCR beta sequences accurately predicted the HLA-A and HLA-B alleles for most subjects in the first cohort. Three of the identified cytomegalovirus-associated TCR beta chains were confirmed in vitro to be specific for cytomegalovirus antigens. In a later analysis, several top co-occurrence clusters were reported to appear linked to parvovirus B19, influenza, CMV and Epstein-Barr virus. At a false discovery rate of 0.05, a later analysis linked roughly 17,000 TCR beta sequences to specific HLA alleles. The authors suggested that the approach could potentially be generalized to other disease states and immunological phenotypes. Presence/absence analyses assumed roughly uniform sequencing depth across donors, an assumption that may not hold. Most CMV-associated TCR beta chains appeared to be HLA-restricted in a later analysis, and the HLA associations seemed to be driven largely by CMV exposure. HLA typing was unavailable for some donors at each locus, so association tests used only the typed subset. In a later analysis, HLA-associated TCR beta chains showed more clonal expansion and lower generation probabilities than non-associated chains that were equally common. The study gave a list of 150 to 200 TCR beta chains associated with cytomegalovirus. Compared with the roughly 600-donor mean, donors in an Asian-associated ancestry cluster had fewer N-insertions in productive TCRs, according to a later genetic analysis. The classifier was reported to diagnose cytomegalovirus status with high specificity and sensitivity in both the original cohort and the validation cohort. A later analysis found that TCR association rates varied across HLA loci, with DRB1 alleles showing the most associated TCRs and HLA-C alleles the fewest. The sequencing pipeline was judged likely to have produced a cluster of highly shared sequence variants as a technical artifact. Only TCR beta chains were sequenced in this cohort, and the absence of alpha or paired-chain data limited detectable features.

To prepare the library, the immunoSEQ multiplex PCR assay was applied. For the multiplex PCR, a mixture combining 60 forward primers for TCR Vbeta segments and 13 reverse primers for TCR Jbeta segments was used. Amplification of the CDR3 region of rearranged TCR beta genes was performed with a multiplex PCR assay on genomic DNA. The amplified TCR beta libraries were sequenced on the Illumina HiSeq System as 87-base-pair reads. Under the source paper's analysis protocol: A later analysis counted approximately 76 million unique TCR beta chains across the approximately 700 repertoires, and about 10 million of these chains were shared by at least two donors. A nearest-neighbor algorithm error-corrected the raw reads and collapsed the reads into unique sequences, merging closely related sequences to remove PCR and sequencing errors. V, D and J gene segments were assigned by aligning CDR3 sequences to IMGT reference sequences. For a sequence to be retained, a match of at least six nucleotides to both a V gene segment and a J gene segment was required. Rearrangements were classified as productive when the CDR3 lacked stop codons and remained in frame with V and J, and all other rearrangements were classified as non-productive. CDR3 was defined by IMGT convention, running from the second conserved V-encoded cysteine to the conserved J-encoded phenylalanine. The earlier analysis of a few hundred of the donors excluded sequences that lacked an unambiguous match to a single V gene segment. An earlier analysis of 450 to 650 of the donors called V segments functional above 56.7% productive rearrangements and segregating when the between-donor standard deviation exceeded 5%. A statistical classification framework was built to diagnose cytomegalovirus status from the catalog of TCR beta chain sequences. In a later analysis, V and J genes were assigned by comparing TCR nucleotide sequences against IMGT/GENE-DB human TR gene sequences. In a later analysis, CDR3 sequences and most-parsimonious VDJ recombination scenarios were assigned using the TCRdist pipeline. In a later analysis, each TCR beta chain was defined by its CDR3 amino acid sequence together with its V-gene family, and reads lacking a unique V-gene family were excluded. As a way to deal with suspected cross-contamination and a sequencing artifact, a later analysis dropped nearly 600 nucleotide sequences that were highly shared and had low generation probability. In a later analysis, a clonal expansion index was calculated for each public chain from normalized within-repertoire ranks of inferred template counts. In a later analysis, generation probabilities were computed with a VDJ recombination model fitted to out-of-frame rearrangements, and the resulting probabilities were checked against IGoR. A later analysis scored TCR-TCR, TCR-HLA and TCR-CMV co-occurrence with hypergeometric tests, applying a repertoire-size bias correction to TCR pairs. False discovery rates were estimated in a later analysis by permuting HLA or CMV assignments 20 times. In a later analysis, co-occurring TCRs were grouped with DBSCAN, and TCRdist sequence similarity was added when clustering was performed within HLA-allele-positive subsets. Repertoires with fewer than 30,000 or more than 120,000 public chains were left out of co-occurrence clustering, as were four to six repertoires with anomalous nucleotide sharing. Sourced from immuneACCESS, this table was stored by TCRdb with only in-frame sequences that have V and J called. A share of the clones is absent; for the studies checked, an unresolved V gene accounts for under half, and the remainder has no known explanation. V and J calls and clone size are copied from that table; D and trimming were computed from the DNA. Per the sample table, the count is around 100,000 clones. The ten largest make up 3.7% of the sample.

Regarding this clone: No antigen is known for it.

The cohort consisted of fewer than 700 healthy bone marrow donors. At the time of sampling, every cohort member was nominally healthy, though immune exposures that went unrecorded were likely present. The donor tested CMV seronegative and was one of the 352 seronegative cohort members. A peripheral blood sample was collected from each donor, and TCR beta sequencing was performed on peripheral blood mononuclear cells. The Qiagen DNeasy Blood Extraction Kit was used to extract genomic DNA from the blood cell samples. The CDR3 runs 12 amino acids, cysteine and phenylalanine included. The sequence is cut down to CDR3 DNA, 36 bases in frame from base 1. The germline V gene gives CDR1 as SGHTA and CDR2 as FQGNSA. Trimming at the junction amounts to 2 bases on V and 9 bases on J, and the germline ends lie 7 bases apart.

The rearranged chain carries TRBV7-2 and TRBJ2-2, with no confidently assigned D gene. The origin of this receptor is a young man in good health and CMV-seronegative. The sequenced sample was PBMCs. DNA sequence: TGTGCCAGCAGCTTACCCTACCGGGAGCTGTTTTTT. Protein translation: CASSLPYRELFF.